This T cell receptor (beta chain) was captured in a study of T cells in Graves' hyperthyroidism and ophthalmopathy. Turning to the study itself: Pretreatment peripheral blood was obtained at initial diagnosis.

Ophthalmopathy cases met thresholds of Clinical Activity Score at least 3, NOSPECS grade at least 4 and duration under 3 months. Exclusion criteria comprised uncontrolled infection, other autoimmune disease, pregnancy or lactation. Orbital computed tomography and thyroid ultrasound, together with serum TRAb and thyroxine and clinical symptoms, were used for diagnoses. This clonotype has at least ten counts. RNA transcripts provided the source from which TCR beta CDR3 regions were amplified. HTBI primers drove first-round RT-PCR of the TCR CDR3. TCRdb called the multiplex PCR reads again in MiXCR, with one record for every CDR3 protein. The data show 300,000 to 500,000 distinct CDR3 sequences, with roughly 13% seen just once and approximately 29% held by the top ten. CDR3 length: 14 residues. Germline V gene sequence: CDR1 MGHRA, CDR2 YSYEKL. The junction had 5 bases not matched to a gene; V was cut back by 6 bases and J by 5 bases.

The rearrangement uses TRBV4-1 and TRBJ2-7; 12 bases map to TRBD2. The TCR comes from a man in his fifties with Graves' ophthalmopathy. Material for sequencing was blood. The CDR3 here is CASRPSGRAHEQYF. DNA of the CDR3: TGCGCCAGCAGGCCTAGCGGGAGGGCCCACGAGCAGTACTTC.